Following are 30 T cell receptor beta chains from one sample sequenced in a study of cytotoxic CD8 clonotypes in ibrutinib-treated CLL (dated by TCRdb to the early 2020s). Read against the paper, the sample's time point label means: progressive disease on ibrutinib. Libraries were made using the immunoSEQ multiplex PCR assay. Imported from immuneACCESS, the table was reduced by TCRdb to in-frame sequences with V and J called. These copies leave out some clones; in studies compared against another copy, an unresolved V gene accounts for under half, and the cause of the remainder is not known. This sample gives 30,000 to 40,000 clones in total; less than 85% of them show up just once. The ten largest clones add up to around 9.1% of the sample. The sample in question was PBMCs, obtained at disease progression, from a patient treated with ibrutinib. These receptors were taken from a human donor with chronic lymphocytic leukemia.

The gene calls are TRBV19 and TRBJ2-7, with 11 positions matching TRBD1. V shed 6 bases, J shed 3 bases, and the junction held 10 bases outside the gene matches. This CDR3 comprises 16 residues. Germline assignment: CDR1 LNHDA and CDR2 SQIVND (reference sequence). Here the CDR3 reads CASSRDAGQGGYEQYF. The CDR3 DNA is TGTGCCAGTAGCCGAGACGCGGGACAGGGGGGCTACGAGCAGTACTTC.

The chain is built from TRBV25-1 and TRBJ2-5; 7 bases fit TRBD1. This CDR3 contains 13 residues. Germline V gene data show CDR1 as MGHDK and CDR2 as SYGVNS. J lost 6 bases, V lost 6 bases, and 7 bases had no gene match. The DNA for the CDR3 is TGTGCCAGCAGCCTGGGACAGTTCCAGACCCAGTACTTC. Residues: CASSLGQFQTQYF.

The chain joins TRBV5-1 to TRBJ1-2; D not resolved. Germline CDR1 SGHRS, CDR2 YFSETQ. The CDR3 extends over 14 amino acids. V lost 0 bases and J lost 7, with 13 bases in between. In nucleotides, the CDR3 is TGCGCCAGCAGCTTGGTACTGCCTGACACTGGCTACACCTTC. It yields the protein CASSLVLPDTGYTF. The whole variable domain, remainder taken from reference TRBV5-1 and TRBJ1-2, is KAGVTQTPRYLIKTRGQQVTLSCSPISGHRSVSWYQQTPGQGLQFLFEYFSETQRNKGNFPGRFSGRQFSNSRSEMNVSTLELGDSALYLCASSLVLPDTGYTFGSGTRLTVV.

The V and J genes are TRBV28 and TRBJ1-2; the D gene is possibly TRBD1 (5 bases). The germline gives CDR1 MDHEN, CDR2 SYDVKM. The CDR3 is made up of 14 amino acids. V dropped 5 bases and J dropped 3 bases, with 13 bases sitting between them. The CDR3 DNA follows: TGTGCCAGCAGTCCCGCCGGGGCGCACTATGGCTACACCTTC. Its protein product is CASSPAGAHYGYTF.

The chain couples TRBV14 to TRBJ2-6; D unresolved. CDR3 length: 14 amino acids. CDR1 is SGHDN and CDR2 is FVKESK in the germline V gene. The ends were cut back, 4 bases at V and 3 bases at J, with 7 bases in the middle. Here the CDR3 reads CASSRVGGANVLTF. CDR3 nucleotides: TGTGCCAGCAGCCGGGTTGGTGGGGCCAACGTCCTGACTTTC.

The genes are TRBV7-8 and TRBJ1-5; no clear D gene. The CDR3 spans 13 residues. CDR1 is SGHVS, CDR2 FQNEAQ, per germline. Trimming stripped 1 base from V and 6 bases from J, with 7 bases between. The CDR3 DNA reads TGTGCCAGCAGCTTAGGGGCGACTCAGCCCCAGCATTTT. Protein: CASSLGATQPQHF.

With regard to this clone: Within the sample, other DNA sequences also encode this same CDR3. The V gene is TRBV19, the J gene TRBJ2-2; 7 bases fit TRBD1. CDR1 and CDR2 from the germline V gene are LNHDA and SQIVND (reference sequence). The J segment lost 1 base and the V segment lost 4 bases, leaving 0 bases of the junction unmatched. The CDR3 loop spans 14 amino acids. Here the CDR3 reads CASSRQGNTGELFF. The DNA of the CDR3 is TGTGCCAGTAGTAGACAGGGGAACACCGGGGAGCTGTTTTTT. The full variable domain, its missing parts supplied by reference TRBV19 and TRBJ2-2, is DGGITQSPKYLFRKEGQNVTLSCEQNLNHDAMYWYRQDPGQGLRLIYYSQIVNDFQKGDIAEGYSVSREKKESFPLTVTSAQKNPTAFYLCASSRQGNTGELFFGEGSRLTVL.

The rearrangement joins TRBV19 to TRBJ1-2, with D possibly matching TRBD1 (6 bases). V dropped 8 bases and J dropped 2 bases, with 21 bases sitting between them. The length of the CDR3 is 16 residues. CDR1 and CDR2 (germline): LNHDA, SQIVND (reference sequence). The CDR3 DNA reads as TGTGCCAGTTCCAGGGGAGGGGGGATCCCCAACTATGGCTACACCTTC. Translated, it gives CASSRGGGIPNYGYTF. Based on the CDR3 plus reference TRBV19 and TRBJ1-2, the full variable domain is DGGITQSPKYLFRKEGQNVTLSCEQNLNHDAMYWYRQDPGQGLRLIYYSQIVNDFQKGDIAEGYSVSREKKESFPLTVTSAQKNPTAFYLCASSRGGGIPNYGYTFGSGTRLTVV.

The chain's CDR3 is CASRVAAQTGTQYF. CDR3 nucleotides: TGTGCCAGCAGAGTAGCGGCCCAGACTGGGACCCAGTACTTC. The chain employs TRBV2 and TRBJ2-5; TRBD2 might be the D (6 bases). The CDR3 length is 14 residues. Germline V gene data show CDR1 as SNHLY and CDR2 as FYNNEI. V lost 6 bases and J 7 bases, leaving 18 bases between the germline ends.

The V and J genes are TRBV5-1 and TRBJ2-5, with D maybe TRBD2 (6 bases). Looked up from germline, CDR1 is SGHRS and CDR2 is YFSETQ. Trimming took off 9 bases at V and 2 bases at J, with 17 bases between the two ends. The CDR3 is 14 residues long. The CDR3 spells CATKGGTGQETQYF. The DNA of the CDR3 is TGCGCCACCAAGGGCGGGACTGGACAAGAGACCCAGTACTTC.

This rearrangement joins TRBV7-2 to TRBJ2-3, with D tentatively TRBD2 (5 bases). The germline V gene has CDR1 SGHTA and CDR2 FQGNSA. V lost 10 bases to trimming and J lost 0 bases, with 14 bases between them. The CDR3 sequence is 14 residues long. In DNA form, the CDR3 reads TGTGCCATTGTTGAAGGGAGTAGCACAGATACGCAGTATTTT. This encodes CAIVEGSSTDTQYF.

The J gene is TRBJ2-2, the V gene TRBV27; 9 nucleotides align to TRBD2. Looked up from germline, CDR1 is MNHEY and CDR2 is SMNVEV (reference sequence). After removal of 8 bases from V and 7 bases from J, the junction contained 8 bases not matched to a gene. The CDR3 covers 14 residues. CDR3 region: CASRSSGVGGELFF. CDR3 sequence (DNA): TGTGCCAGCCGATCTAGCGGGGTAGGCGGGGAGCTGTTTTTT.

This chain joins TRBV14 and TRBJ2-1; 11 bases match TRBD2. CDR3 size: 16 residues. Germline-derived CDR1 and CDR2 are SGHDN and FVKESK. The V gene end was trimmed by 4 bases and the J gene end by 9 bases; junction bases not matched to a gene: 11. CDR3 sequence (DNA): TGTGCCAGCAGCCTACGACTAGCGGGGACCTGGGGTGAGCAGTTCTTC. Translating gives CASSLRLAGTWGEQFF.

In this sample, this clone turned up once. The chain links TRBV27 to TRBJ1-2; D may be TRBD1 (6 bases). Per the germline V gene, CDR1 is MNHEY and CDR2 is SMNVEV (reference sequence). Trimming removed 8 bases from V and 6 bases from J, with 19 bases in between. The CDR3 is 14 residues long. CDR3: CASLSLGGRDGYTF. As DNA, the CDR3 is TGTGCCAGCTTGAGCCTGGGGGGCAGAGATGGCTACACCTTC.

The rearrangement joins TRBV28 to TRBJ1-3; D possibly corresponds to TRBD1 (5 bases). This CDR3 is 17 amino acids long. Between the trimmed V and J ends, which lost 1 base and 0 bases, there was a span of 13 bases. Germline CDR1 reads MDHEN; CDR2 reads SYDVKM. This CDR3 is CASSLSGGADSGNTIYF. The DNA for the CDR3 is TGTGCCAGCAGTTTATCTGGTGGGGCAGACTCTGGAAACACCATATATTTT.

The CDR3 spells CASSWLGASTDTQYF. CDR3 bases: TGCGCCAGCAGCTGGTTGGGGGCTAGCACAGATACGCAGTATTTT. The J gene is TRBJ2-3, the V gene TRBV5-1, with a weak D call TRBD1 (6 bases). The CDR3 has 15 residues. Germline CDR1 is SGHRS and CDR2 is YFSETQ. With 3 bases removed from V and 0 bases from J, the gap between germline ends came to 11 bases. Using reference TRBV5-1 and TRBJ2-3 for the parts outside the CDR3, the full variable domain is KAGVTQTPRYLIKTRGQQVTLSCSPISGHRSVSWYQQTPGQGLQFLFEYFSETQRNKGNFPGRFSGRQFSNSRSEMNVSTLELGDSALYLCASSWLGASTDTQYFGPGTRLTVL.

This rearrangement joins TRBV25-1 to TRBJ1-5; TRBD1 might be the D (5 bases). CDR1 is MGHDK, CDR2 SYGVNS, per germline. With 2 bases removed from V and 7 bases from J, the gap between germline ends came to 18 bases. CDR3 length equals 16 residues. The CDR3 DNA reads TGTGCCAGCAGTGAAGAAGGGGTGGCAGGTGAGCAGCCCCAGCATTTT. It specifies CASSEEGVAGEQPQHF.

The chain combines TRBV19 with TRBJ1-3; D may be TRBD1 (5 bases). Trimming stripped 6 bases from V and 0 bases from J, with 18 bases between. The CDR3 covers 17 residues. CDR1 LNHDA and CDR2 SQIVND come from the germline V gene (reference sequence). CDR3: CASRRSGTEYSGNTIYF. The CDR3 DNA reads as TGTGCCAGTAGGAGATCCGGGACGGAGTACTCTGGAAACACCATATATTTT.

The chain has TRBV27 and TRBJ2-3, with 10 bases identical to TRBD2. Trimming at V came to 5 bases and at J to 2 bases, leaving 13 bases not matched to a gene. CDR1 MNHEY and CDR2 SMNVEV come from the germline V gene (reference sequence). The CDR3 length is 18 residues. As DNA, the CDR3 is TGTGCCAGCAGTACCTACACCGGACTAGCGGCGGACACAGATACGCAGTATTTT. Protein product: CASSTYTGLAADTDTQYF.

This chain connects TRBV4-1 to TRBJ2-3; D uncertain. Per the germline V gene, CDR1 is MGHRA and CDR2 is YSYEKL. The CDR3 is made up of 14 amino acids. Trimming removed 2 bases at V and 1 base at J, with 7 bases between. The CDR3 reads CASSQPAGTDTQYF. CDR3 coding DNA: TGCGCCAGCAGCCAACCGGCGGGCACAGATACGCAGTATTTT.

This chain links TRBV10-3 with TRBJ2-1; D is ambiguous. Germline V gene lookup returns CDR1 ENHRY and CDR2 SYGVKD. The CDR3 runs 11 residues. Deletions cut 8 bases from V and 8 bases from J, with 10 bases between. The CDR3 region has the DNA TGTGCCATCGGGCAAGGGTATGAGCAGTTCTTC. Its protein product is CAIGQGYEQFF.

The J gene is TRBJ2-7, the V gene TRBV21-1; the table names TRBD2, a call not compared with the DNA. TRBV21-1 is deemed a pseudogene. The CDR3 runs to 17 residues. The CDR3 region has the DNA TGTGCCAGCAGCAAAAAACTGGGTGCTAGCGGGGCGGGGGAGCAGTACTTC. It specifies CASSKKLGASGAGEQYF.

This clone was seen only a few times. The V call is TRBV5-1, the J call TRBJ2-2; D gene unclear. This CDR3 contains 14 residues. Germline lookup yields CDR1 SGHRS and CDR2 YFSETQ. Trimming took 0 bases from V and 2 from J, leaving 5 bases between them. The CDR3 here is CASSLDGNTGELFF. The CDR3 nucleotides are TGCGCCAGCAGCTTGGACGGAAACACCGGGGAGCTGTTTTTT.

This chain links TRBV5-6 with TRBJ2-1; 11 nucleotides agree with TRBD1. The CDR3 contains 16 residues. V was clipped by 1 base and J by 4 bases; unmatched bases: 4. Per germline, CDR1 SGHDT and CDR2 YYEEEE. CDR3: CASSLNGQGAYNEQFF. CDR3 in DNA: TGTGCCAGCAGCTTGAATGGACAGGGGGCATACAATGAGCAGTTCTTC. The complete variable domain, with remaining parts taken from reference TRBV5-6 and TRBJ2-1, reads DAGVTQSPTHLIKTRGQQVTLRCSPKSGHDTVSWYQQALGQGPQFIFQYYEEEERQRGNFPDRFSGHQFPNYSSELNVNALLLGDSALYLCASSLNGQGAYNEQFFGPGTRLTVL.

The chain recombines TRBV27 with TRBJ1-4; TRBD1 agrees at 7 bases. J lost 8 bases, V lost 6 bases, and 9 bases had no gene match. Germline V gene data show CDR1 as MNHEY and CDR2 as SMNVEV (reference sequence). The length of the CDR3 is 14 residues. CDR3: CASSRTGLGEKLFF. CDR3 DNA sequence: TGTGCCAGCAGCCGGACAGGTCTAGGGGAAAAACTGTTTTTT.

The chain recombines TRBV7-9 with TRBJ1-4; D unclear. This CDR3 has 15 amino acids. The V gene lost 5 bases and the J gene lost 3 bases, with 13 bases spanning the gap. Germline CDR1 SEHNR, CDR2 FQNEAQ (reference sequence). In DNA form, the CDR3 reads TGTGCCAGCAGCCCAGGCGGTACGGCTAATGAAAAACTGTTTTTT. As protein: CASSPGGTANEKLFF.

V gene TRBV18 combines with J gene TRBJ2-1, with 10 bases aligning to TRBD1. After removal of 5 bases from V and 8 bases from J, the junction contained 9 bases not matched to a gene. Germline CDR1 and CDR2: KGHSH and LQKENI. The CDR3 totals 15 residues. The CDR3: CASSKSGTGVYEQFF. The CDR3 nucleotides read TGTGCCAGCTCAAAATCCGGGACAGGGGTCTATGAGCAGTTCTTC.

As DNA, the CDR3 is TGTGCCAGCAGTTGGGGACGGTCGGTCCACGAGCAGTACTTC. It translates to CASSWGRSVHEQYF. The chain employs TRBV28 and TRBJ2-7; D is possibly TRBD1 or TRBD2 (5 bases each). CDR1 and CDR2 from the germline V gene are MDHEN and SYDVKM. The V end was cut by 4 bases, the J end by 5 bases, with 15 bases between. The CDR3 is 14 residues long.

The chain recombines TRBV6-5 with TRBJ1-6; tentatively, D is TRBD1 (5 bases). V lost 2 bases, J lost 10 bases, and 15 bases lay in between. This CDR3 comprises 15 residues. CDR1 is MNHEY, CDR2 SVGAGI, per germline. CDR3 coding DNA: TGTGCCAGCAGTTACAAGGGGCCCTCGGGGTCACCCCTCCACTTT. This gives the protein CASSYKGPSGSPLHF.

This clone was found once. CDR3 in amino acids: CASSQAQGTLIIQYF. In DNA, the CDR3 is TGCGCCAGCAGCCAAGCACAGGGAACCTTGATCATTCAGTACTTC. The chain has TRBV4-1 and TRBJ2-4; possible D gene TRBD1, 6 bases. The V and J ends lost 1 base and 9 bases respectively, with 16 bases between them. Germline V gene data show CDR1 as MGHRA and CDR2 as YSYEKL. The CDR3 covers 15 residues.